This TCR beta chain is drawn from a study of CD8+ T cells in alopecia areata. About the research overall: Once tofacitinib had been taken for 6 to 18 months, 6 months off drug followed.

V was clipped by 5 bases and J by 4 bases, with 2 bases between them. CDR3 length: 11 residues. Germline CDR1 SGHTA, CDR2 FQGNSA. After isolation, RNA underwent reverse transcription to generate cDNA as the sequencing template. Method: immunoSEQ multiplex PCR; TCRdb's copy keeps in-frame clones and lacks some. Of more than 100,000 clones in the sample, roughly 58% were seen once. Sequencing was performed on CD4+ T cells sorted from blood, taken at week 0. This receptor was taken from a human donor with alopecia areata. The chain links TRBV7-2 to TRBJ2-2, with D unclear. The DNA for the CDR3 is TGTGCCAGCAGCCCCACCGGGGAGCTGTTTTTT. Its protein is CASSPTGELFF.